This T cell receptor (beta chain) came from a study of blood T cell repertoires in COVID-19. Study as a whole: From the United States, Italy and Spain came samples of acute and convalescent COVID-19. T cells, B-cell-depleted T cells, or PBMCs supplied cDNA or gDNA.

This CDR3 region has 11 residues. Germline assignment: CDR1 SGHTA and CDR2 FQGNSA. V was clipped by 4 bases and J by 12 bases, with 10 bases between them. In the original analysis: The authors estimated nucleated cell counts from reference gene primer amplification. Libraries were prepared by immunoSEQ multiplex PCR; TCRdb keeps only in-frame clonotypes and omits some of them. V and J calls and clone size are those listed in that table; D and trimming were worked out from the DNA. The profile shows fewer than 45,000 clones, roughly nine tenths of them singletons. The rearrangement links TRBV7-2 to TRBJ2-1, with a weak D call TRBD1 (6 bases). This clonotype was obtained from a woman in her 30s in a cohort sampled during active COVID-19. The sequencing sample was made of peripheral blood. The DNA for the CDR3 is TGTGCCAGCAGCTCACAGGGTCGGCAGTTCTTC. Amino acid sequence: CASSSQGRQFF. Full variable domain (rest looked up from reference TRBV7-2 and TRBJ2-1): GAGVSQSPSNKVTEKGKDVELRCDPISGHTALYWYRQSLGQGLEFLIYFQGNSAPDKSGLPSDRFSAERTGGSVSTLTIQRTQQEDSAVYLCASSSQGRQFFGPGTRLTVL.